This TCR beta chain comes out of a study of monozygotic twins with inflammatory bowel disease (dated by TCRdb to the late 2010s). At the level of the whole study: The complete study included about 28 monozygotic twin pairs: 19 IBD-discordant Danish pairs and nine German pairs, of which four were IBD-concordant and five were IBD-discordant. Each individual had, on average, about 151 000 unique TCRalpha sequences and 181 000 unique TCRbeta sequences available for analysis. Within discordant pairs, disease-associated traits were sought mainly by comparing IBD patients with their genetically identical healthy co-twins.

In regard to this clonotype: Its binding antigen is unknown.

An approximately 2.5 ml peripheral blood sample was drawn into PAXgene tubes per donor and stored at -80°C. Without any T cell sorting, total RNA was extracted from whole blood using the PAXgene blood miRNA kit on an automated QIAcube. Peripheral blood from monozygotic twin pairs concordant or discordant for inflammatory bowel disease was subjected to deep TCRalpha and TCRbeta repertoire profiling with unique molecular barcoding. For every twin pair, smoking habits were documented, and each individual was categorised as a current, former or never smoker. To prepare the library, 5' RACE was applied. Each TCR library was prepared from 3,500 to 4,500 ng of total RNA. For each sample, cDNA synthesis was carried out in eight separate reactions using SMARTScribe reverse transcriptase. During cDNA synthesis, unique molecular identifiers containing a 6-nucleotide sample barcode were introduced by template switching. TCRalpha and TCRbeta cDNA was amplified by two nested PCRs of around 15 and 9 cycles, with bead purification after each PCR. Before amplification, the cDNA was both treated with uracil DNA-glycosylase and purified with the QIAquick PCR purification kit. In the second PCR, Illumina TruSeq-compatible adapters and sample-specific barcodes were added. Library quality and concentration were checked on TapeStation and Qubit, and libraries were pooled at around 5 ng each. The pooled libraries were sequenced with 2 x 100 bp reads and custom sequencing primers on an Illumina HiSeq2500 single-index Rapid Run. For the original study's pipeline: UMI-based consensus assembly with MiGEC version 1.2.6 was used to correct PCR and sequencing errors. V(D)J alignment, clonotype assembly and CDR3 extraction were performed with MiXCR version 2.1.1. To normalise gene usage, clonotype sharing and MAIT/NKT TCR abundance, the analysis used the top 1000, 10 000 and 20 000 clonotypes per sample. Diversity was computed as the inverse Simpson index with the vegan R package after downsampling to 27 000 UMIs. Paired Mann-Whitney U tests were applied to discordant twin pairs, and Benjamini-Hochberg correction was used for multiple testing. TCRdb reprocessed the reads, reporting each CDR3 protein sequence once and no DNA. The V and J calls here are based on TCRdb, not the publication. The sample's table covers 350,000 to 400,000 distinct CDR3 sequences. The ten largest clones represent just over 2.5% of the sample.

The germline V gene gives CDR1 as MGHRA and CDR2 as YSYEKL. The CDR3 covers 15 residues, taking in both the cysteine and the phenylalanine. DNA is not recorded here. What the work shows at the level of the full study, not this receptor alone: Background noise and inter-individual variability may have been introduced into the repertoires by the differing immunosuppressive treatments among patients. No difference in repertoire similarity was observed between concordant and discordant twins, possibly owing to limited statistical power. Distinction between different T cell subtypes could not be achieved in the analysis. A decrease in TCRbeta repertoire diversity, as measured by inverse Simpson index, was observed in IBD patients compared with their healthy co-twins. The results gave no support for a single strong signal or clonotype linked to IBD. Compared with healthy twins, IBD patients had fewer clonotypes in common with other individuals, a difference most pronounced in patients showing signs of disease activity.

The TCR originated in a human donor with ulcerative colitis or Crohn's disease, or a healthy co-twin of an affected twin (not recorded which). The rearrangement joined TRBV4-1 to TRBJ1-4; the D gene TCRdb calls, TRBD1, cannot be checked with no DNA. Sequenced input: blood. The CDR3 reads CASSPSGTLNEKLFF.